The 2 T cell receptor beta chains presented below share a single source sample, sequenced in a study of shared clonotypes between healthy human individuals (TCRdb year 2020). The receptor library was made with the immunoSEQ multiplex PCR assay. As stored in TCRdb, this immuneACCESS dataset retains in-frame rearrangements with V and J assigned. A fraction of the clones does not appear; measured against another copy, unresolved V genes explain less than half of the discrepancy, and the remainder lacks a known reason. The sample includes about a million clones, with 60% to 85% observed a single time. Together, the top ten hold roughly 1.5% of the sample. Sequenced sample: memory CD4+ T cells sorted from blood. Interpreted using the paper, the cell subset or site label stands for: CD45RA-negative fraction. All receptors derive from a man aged 18-30 years in good health.

J is TRBJ2-2 and V is TRBV5-1, with D hard to call. This CDR3 contains 14 residues. Trimming removed 0 bases from V and 4 bases from J, with 7 bases in between. Germline CDR1 SGHRS, CDR2 YFSETQ. The CDR3 nucleotides are TGCGCCAGCAGCTTGGTCAGTCTCACCGGGGAGCTGTTTTTT. Translating gives CASSLVSLTGELFF.

The chain joins TRBV5-1 to TRBJ2-7; TRBD1 matches at 9 bases. CDR3 length: 14 residues. CDR1 is SGHRS, CDR2 YFSETQ, per germline. V shed 2 bases and J 6 bases; nucleotides not matched to a gene: 6. The CDR3 coding sequence is TGCGCCAGCAGCTTCCGACAGGGGGTTCTCGAGCAGTACTTC. Translated: CASSFRQGVLEQYF.